The source of this T cell receptor beta chain is a study of blood T cell dynamics during melanoma immunotherapy. Assay used: immunoSEQ multiplex PCR; TCRdb lists only in-frame clones, some missing. The table lists about 11,000 clones, roughly 84% of them singletons. The sample's time point: week 3, after first cycle of checkpoint inhibitor. Sequenced here: blood, sampled from a patient treated with checkpoint blockade. This sequence was found in a human donor with melanoma.

The CDR3 here is CASSTNPQGLNEKLFF. CDR3 bases: TGTGCCAGCAGCACGAACCCACAGGGACTTAATGAAAAACTGTTTTTT. The chain combines TRBV2 with TRBJ1-4; perhaps TRBD1 as D (6 bases). The CDR3 covers 16 residues. Per germline, CDR1 SNHLY and CDR2 FYNNEI. V gave up 6 bases and J gave up 4 bases, with 18 bases separating them.